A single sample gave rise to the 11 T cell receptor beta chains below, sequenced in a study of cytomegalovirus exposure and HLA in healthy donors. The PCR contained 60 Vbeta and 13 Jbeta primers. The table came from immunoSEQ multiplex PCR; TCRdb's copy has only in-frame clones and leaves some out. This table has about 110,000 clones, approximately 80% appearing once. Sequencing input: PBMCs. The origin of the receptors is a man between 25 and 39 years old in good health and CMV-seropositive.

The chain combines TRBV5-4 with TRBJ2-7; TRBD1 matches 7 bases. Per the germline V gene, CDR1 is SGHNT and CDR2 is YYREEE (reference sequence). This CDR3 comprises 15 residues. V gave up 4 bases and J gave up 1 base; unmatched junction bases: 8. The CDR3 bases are TGTGCCAGCAGCCCCGGACAGGAGGTATCCTACGAGCAGTACTTC. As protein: CASSPGQEVSYEQYF.

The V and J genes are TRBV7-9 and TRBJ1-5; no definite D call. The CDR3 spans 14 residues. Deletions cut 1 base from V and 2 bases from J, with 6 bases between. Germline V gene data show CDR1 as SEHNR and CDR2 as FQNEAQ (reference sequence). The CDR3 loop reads CASSLVRGNQPQHF. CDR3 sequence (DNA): TGTGCCAGCAGCTTAGTCCGGGGCAATCAGCCCCAGCATTTT.

CDR3: CASSLNASPRETQYF. CDR3 bases: TGCGCCAGCAGCTTGAATGCGTCCCCGCGTGAGACCCAGTACTTC. The chain has TRBV5-1 and TRBJ2-5; D unclear. The CDR3 is 15 amino acids. Looked up from germline, CDR1 is SGHRS and CDR2 is YFSETQ. Trimming took off 1 base at V and 5 bases at J, with 15 bases between the two ends.

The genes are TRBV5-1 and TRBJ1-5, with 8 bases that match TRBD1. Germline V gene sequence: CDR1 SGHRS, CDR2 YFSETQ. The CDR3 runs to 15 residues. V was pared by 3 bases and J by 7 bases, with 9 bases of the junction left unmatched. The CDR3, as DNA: TGCGCCAGCAGCTGGACAGGGCTCCGGGGACAGCCCCAGCATTTT. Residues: CASSWTGLRGQPQHF.

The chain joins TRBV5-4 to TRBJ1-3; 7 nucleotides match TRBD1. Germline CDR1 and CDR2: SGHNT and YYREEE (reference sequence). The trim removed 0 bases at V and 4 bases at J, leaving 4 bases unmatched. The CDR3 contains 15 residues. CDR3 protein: CASSLDGGGGNTIYF. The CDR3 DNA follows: TGTGCCAGCAGCTTGGATGGAGGGGGCGGAAACACCATATATTTT.

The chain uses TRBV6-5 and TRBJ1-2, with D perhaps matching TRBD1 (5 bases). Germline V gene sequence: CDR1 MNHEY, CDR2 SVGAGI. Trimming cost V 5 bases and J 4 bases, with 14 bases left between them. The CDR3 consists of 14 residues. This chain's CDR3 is CASSPTRGRYGYTF. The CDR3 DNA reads TGTGCCAGCAGTCCGACAAGGGGCCGCTATGGCTACACCTTC.

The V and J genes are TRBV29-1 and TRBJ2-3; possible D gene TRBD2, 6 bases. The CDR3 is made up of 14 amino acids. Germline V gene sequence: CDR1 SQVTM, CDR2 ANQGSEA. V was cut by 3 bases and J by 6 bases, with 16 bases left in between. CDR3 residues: CSVEGTSLRDTQYF. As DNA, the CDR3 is TGCAGCGTTGAGGGGACTTCCCTTAGGGATACGCAGTATTTT.

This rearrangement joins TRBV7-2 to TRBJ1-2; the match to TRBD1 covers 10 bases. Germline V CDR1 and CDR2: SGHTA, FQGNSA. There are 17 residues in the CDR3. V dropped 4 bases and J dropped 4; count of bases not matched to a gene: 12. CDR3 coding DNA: TGTGCCAGCAGCTCCCTCCTGACAGGGGGCGCGGGCTATGGCTACACCTTC. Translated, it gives CASSSLLTGGAGYGYTF. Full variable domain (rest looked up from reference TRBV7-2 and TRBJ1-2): GAGVSQSPSNKVTEKGKDVELRCDPISGHTALYWYRQSLGQGLEFLIYFQGNSAPDKSGLPSDRFSAERTGGSVSTLTIQRTQQEDSAVYLCASSSLLTGGAGYGYTFGSGTRLTVV.

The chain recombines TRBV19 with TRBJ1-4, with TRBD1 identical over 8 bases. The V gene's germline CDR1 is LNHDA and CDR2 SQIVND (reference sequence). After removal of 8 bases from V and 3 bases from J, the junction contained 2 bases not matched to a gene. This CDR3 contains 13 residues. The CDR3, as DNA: TGTGCCAGTGGGGACAGGTCTAATGAAAAACTGTTTTTT. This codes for CASGDRSNEKLFF.

CDR3 coding DNA: TGTGCCAGCTCACCGGGACAGACGAGATACAATGAGCAGTTCTTC. Its protein is CASSPGQTRYNEQFF. This chain connects TRBV18 to TRBJ2-1; 7 bases map to TRBD1. The CDR3 has 15 amino acids. With 3 bases clipped from V and 4 bases from J, the junction kept 6 bases outside the gene matches. Germline V lookup: CDR1 KGHSH, CDR2 LQKENI. The complete variable domain, with remaining parts taken from reference TRBV18 and TRBJ2-1, reads NAGVMQNPRHLVRRRGQEARLRCSPMKGHSHVYWYRQLPEEGLKFMVYLQKENIIDESGMPKERFSAEFPKEGPSILRIQQVVRGDSAAYFCASSPGQTRYNEQFFGPGTRLTVL.

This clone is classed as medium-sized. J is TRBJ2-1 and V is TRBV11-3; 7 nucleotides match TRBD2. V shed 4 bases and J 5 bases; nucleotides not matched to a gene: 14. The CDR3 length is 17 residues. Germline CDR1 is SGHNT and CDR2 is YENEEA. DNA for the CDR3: TGTGCCAGCAGCTCCCCCTTTGAGGGAGGGCTAAACAATGAGCAGTTCTTC. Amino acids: CASSSPFEGGLNNEQFF.